This T cell receptor beta chain stems from a study of OX40 agonist ivuxolimab in advanced cancers. Study-wide results and limits: Some of the nonresponding patients also showed low levels of normalized T-cell clonal expansion.

The V gene's germline CDR1 is SGHDT and CDR2 YYEEEE. CDR3 length equals 15 residues. The V end was cut by 0 bases, the J end by 1 base, with 10 bases between. Concerning this clone: What it binds is unknown.

Clones were sequenced by immunoSEQ multiplex PCR, and TCRdb holds only the in-frame ones, with some missing. The table lists 65,000 to 80,000 clones, 85% to 90% of them singletons. The sequenced sample was CD4+ or CD8+ T cells sorted from blood, obtained in a trial of the OX40 agonist ivuxolimab. This TCR came from an adult with an advanced solid tumor such as melanoma, head and neck, liver or kidney cancer. The rearrangement joins TRBV5-6 to TRBJ1-2; D possibly corresponds to TRBD1 (5 bases). The CDR3 here is CASSLEQAVNYGYTF. The DNA of the CDR3 is TGTGCCAGCAGCTTGGAACAGGCGGTTAACTATGGCTACACCTTC.